The clone carrying this T cell receptor (beta chain) was recorded a few times. The entry originates in a study of blood T cells in healthy people across ages. The CDR3 has 11 residues. V gave up 3 bases and J gave up 8 bases, with 8 bases separating them. Alongside a J-beta primer mix, a sample-barcoded 5' primer served in a second PCR lasting roughly 7 to 11 cycles. TCRdb re-called the 5' RACE reads through MiXCR, storing one row per CDR3 protein. The table includes around 600,000 distinct CDR3 sequences, 45% to 55% detected once. The specimen sequenced was blood. This sequence originates from a man aged 80 or over in good health. The gene calls are TRBV12-3 or TRBV12-4 and TRBJ2-7, with D perhaps TRBD2 (5 bases). The CDR3 DNA sequence: TGTGCCAGCAGTTTCGGGAATCAGCAGTACTTC. It specifies CASSFGNQQYF.